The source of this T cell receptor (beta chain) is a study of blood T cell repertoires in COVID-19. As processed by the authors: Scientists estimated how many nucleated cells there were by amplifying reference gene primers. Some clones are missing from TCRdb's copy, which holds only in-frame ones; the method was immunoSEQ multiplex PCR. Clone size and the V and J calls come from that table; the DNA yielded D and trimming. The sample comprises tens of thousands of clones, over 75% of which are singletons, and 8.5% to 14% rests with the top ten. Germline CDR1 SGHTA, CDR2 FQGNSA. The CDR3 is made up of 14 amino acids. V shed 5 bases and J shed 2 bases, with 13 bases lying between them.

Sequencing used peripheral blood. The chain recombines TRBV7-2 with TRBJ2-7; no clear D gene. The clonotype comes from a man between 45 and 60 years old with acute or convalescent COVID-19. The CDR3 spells CASSPAAETYEQYF. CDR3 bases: TGTGCCAGCAGCCCGGCCGCGGAAACCTACGAGCAGTACTTC.